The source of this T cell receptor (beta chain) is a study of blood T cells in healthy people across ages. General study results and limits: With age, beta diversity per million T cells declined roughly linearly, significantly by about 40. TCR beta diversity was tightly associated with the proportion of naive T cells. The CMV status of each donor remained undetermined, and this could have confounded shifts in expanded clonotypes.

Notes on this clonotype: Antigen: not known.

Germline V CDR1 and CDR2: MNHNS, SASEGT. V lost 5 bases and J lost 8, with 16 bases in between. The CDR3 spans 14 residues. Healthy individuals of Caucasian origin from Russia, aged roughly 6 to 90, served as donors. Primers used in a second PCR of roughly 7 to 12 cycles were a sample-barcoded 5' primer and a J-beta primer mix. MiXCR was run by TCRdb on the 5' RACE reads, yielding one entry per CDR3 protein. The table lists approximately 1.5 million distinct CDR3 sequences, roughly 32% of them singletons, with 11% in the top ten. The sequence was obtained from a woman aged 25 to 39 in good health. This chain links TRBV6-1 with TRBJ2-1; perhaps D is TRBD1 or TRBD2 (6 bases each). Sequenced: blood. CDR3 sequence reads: CASSFKWRGDEQFF. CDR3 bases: TGTGCCAGCAGTTTCAAATGGAGGGGGGATGAGCAGTTCTTC.